This TCR beta chain came from a study of shared clonotypes between healthy human individuals. Regarding the study as a whole: It was only blood that was sampled, and tissue repertoires likely differ. The expectation was that sequencing depth would affect clonotype sharing among donors.

Comment on this clone: The antigen remains unidentified.

The assay was carried out at the deep level. TCRdb keeps only in-frame clones here, not all; method: immunoSEQ multiplex PCR. Among 470,000 or so clones listed, about 78% were seen once. The CDR3 contains 16 residues. Trimming left V 3 bases short and J 2 bases short, with 14 bases between. CDR1 is MNHEY, CDR2 SMNVEV, per germline (reference sequence). Donors, without exception, were Caucasian adults residing in Nashville, Tennessee. This chain uses TRBV27 with TRBJ2-1; D might be TRBD1 (5 bases). Material: PBMCs. The source is a woman in her thirties or forties in good health. Some clones in this sample may be carry-over from other donors' samples. The CDR3 region is CASSFRATSPYNEQFF. The CDR3 nucleotides are TGTGCCAGCAGTTTCAGGGCCACGAGCCCCTACAATGAGCAGTTCTTC.